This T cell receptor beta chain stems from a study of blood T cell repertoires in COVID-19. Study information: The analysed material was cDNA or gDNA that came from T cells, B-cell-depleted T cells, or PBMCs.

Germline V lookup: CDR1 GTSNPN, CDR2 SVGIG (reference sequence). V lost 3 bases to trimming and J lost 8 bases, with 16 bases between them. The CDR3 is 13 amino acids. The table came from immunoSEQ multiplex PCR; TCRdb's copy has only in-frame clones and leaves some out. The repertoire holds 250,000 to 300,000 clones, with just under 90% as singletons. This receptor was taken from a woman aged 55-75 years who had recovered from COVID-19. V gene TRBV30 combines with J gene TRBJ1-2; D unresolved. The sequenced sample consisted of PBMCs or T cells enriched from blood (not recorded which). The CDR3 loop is CAWRTQPTGGYTF. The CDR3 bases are TGTGCCTGGAGAACGCAACCTACGGGGGGCTACACCTTC. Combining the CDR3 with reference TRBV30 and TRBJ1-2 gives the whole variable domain SQTIHQWPATLVQPVGSPLSLECTVEGTSNPNLYWYRQAAGRGLQLLFYSVGIGQISSEVPQNLSASRPQDRQFILSSKKLLLSDSGFYLCAWRTQPTGGYTFGSGTRLTVV.